These 13 T cell receptor beta chains were sequenced from one sample in a study of blood T cells in healthy people across ages. A J-beta primer mix and a sample-barcoded 5' primer were used in a second PCR of about 7 to 12 cycles. Each CDR3 protein gets one entry after TCRdb re-called the 5' RACE reads with MiXCR. The sample includes under 2,000,000 distinct CDR3 sequences, about 49% of them seen just once. Material for sequencing was blood. Receptors originate from a woman in her forties in good health.

This clonotype has more than one count but fewer than ten. The J gene is TRBJ1-6, the V gene TRBV4-3; 7 nucleotides line up with TRBD1. CDR1 is LGHNA, CDR2 YSLEER, per germline. The CDR3 extends over 15 amino acids. Germline trimming cut 0 bases from V and 8 bases from J; bases unmatched to any gene: 4. CDR3 coding DNA: TGCGCCAGCAGCCAAGATCGGGACAGCTATTCACCCCTCCACTTT. Amino acid sequence: CASSQDRDSYSPLHF.

V is TRBV25-1 and J is TRBJ2-5; TRBD2 matches 8 bases. The germline V gene encodes CDR1 MGHDK and CDR2 SYGVNS. J lost 4 bases, V lost 5 bases, and 9 bases had no gene match. There are 15 residues in the CDR3. Here the CDR3 DNA reads TGTGCCAGCAGTATCGGGGGGGCGTCGGGAGAGACCCAGTACTTC. Translated, it gives CASSIGGASGETQYF. Looking up the rest from reference TRBV25-1 and TRBJ2-5 gives the full variable domain: EADIYQTPRYLVIGTGKKITLECSQTMGHDKMYWYQQDPGMELHLIHYSYGVNSTEKGDLSSESTVSRIRTEHFPLTLESARPSHTSQYLCASSIGGASGETQYFGPGTRLLVL.

This clonotype was recorded a few times. The chain carries TRBV20-1 and TRBJ2-1; D is ambiguous. From germline, CDR1 is DFQATT and CDR2 SNEGSKA (reference sequence). The CDR3 sequence is 10 residues long. The V end was cut by 5 bases, the J end by 6 bases, with 5 bases between. CDR3 sequence reads: CSAPFNEQFF. The CDR3 nucleotides are TGCAGTGCTCCGTTCAATGAGCAGTTCTTC.

This clonotype was seen more than once but under ten times. This chain connects TRBV10-3 to TRBJ2-5; 7 bases are a match to TRBD2. Germline V gene lookup returns CDR1 ENHRY and CDR2 SYGVKD. The CDR3 runs 16 residues. J lost 0 bases, V lost 10 bases, and 14 bases had no gene match. CDR3 coding DNA: TGTGCCACTAAACCTCACCACGCGGGGGACCAAGAGACCCAGTACTTC. Amino acids: CATKPHHAGDQETQYF.

In nucleotides, the CDR3 is TGTGCCAGCAGTGTGGGGGGTTTCGACTATGGCTACACCTTC. It is translated as CASSVGGFDYGYTF. The rearrangement joins TRBV12-3 or TRBV12-4 to TRBJ1-2; D is possibly TRBD1 (5 bases). The CDR3 runs 14 residues. The ends were cut back, 5 bases at V and 3 bases at J, with 13 bases in the middle.

The chain couples TRBV5-5 to TRBJ2-3; 7 bases map to TRBD1. The V and J ends lost 4 bases and 4 bases, in that order; junction bases with no gene match: 12. The CDR3 covers 16 residues. The germline gives CDR1 SGHKS, CDR2 YYEKEE (reference sequence). CDR3 nucleotide sequence: TGTGCCAGCAGCCATTTTGGACAGGAGTTCGCAGATACGCAGTATTTT. Encoded protein: CASSHFGQEFADTQYF.

The CDR3 sequence: CSAGAFTDTQYF. CDR3 nucleotide sequence: TGCAGCGCTGGGGCTTTCACAGATACGCAGTATTTT. The gene calls are TRBV29-1 and TRBJ2-3; TRBD1 might be the D (5 bases). V lost 7 bases, J lost 2 bases, and 10 bases lay in between. Per the germline V gene, CDR1 is SQVTM and CDR2 is ANQGSEA. The CDR3 sequence is 12 residues long.

A few counts support this clonotype. V gene TRBV6-6 combines with J gene TRBJ2-1; D unclear. The CDR3 runs to 13 residues. V was clipped by 5 bases and J by 15 bases, with 20 bases between them. Germline CDR1 MNHNY, CDR2 SVGAGI (reference sequence). CDR3: CASSPSRTGPGFF. DNA for the CDR3: TGTGCCAGCAGTCCTAGTAGAACGGGCCCAGGGTTCTTC.

This clonotype was picked up a small number of times. The V call is TRBV25-1, the J call TRBJ2-6, with 12 bases matching TRBD1. Trimming took 1 base from V and 2 from J; bases not matched to a gene: 9. CDR3 length: 20 residues. The germline V gene encodes CDR1 MGHDK and CDR2 SYGVNS. DNA of the CDR3: TGTGCCAGCAGTGAATGGGAAGGGGGACAGGGGGCGACTGGGGCCAACGTCCTGACTTTC. The encoded protein is CASSEWEGGQGATGANVLTF.

In this sample, this clonotype turned up a few times. This chain links TRBV6-5 with TRBJ1-2, with a tentative D call TRBD1 (6 bases). The germline V gene has CDR1 MNHEY and CDR2 SVGAGI. Trimming removed 5 bases from V and 7 bases from J, with 20 bases in between. This CDR3 region has 15 residues. In DNA form, the CDR3 reads TGTGCCAGCAGTAAAGAGTACAGGGCGGCGGCTGGCTACACCTTC. Its protein product is CASSKEYRAAAGYTF.

This clonotype was seen repeatedly, ten times or more. The genes are TRBV7-2 and TRBJ2-3; TRBD2 aligns across 11 bases. Germline V gene data show CDR1 as SGHTA and CDR2 as FQGNSA. This CDR3 contains 17 residues. Germline trimming cut 0 bases from V and 1 base from J; bases unmatched to any gene: 3. The CDR3, as DNA: TGTGCCAGCAGCTTAGCAGGGACTAGCGGCGGCACAGATACGCAGTATTTT. This encodes CASSLAGTSGGTDTQYF.

This clonotype turned up a few times. This chain connects TRBV20-1 to TRBJ2-5; 7 bases map to TRBD1. The CDR3 length is 11 residues. V lost 8 bases to trimming and J lost 5 bases; unmatched junction nucleotides: 5. Per the germline V gene, CDR1 is DFQATT and CDR2 is SNEGSKA (reference sequence). The CDR3 reads CSNYRGETQYF. The CDR3 coding sequence is TGCAGTAATTACAGGGGTGAGACCCAGTACTTC.

The V gene is TRBV20-1, the J gene TRBJ2-1; D gene unclear. There are 14 residues in the CDR3. The V end was cut by 2 bases, the J end by 1 base, with 9 bases between. Per germline, CDR1 DFQATT and CDR2 SNEGSKA (reference sequence). DNA for the CDR3: TGCAGTGCTAGAAAGGTGGTATCCTACAATGAGCAGTTCTTC. It yields the protein CSARKVVSYNEQFF.